Shown below are 30 T cell receptor beta chains from a single sample sequenced in a study of cytomegalovirus exposure and HLA in healthy donors. The table came from immunoSEQ multiplex PCR; TCRdb's copy has only in-frame clones and leaves some out. The data show approximately 210,000 clones, about 82% seen once. Material for sequencing was PBMCs. The receptors stem from a woman younger than 35 in good health and CMV-seronegative.

Points on this clone: Other DNA sequences from this sample encode an identical CDR3 as well. This chain links TRBV5-1 with TRBJ2-1, with 9 positions matching TRBD2. The CDR3 has 15 residues. Germline V lookup: CDR1 SGHRS, CDR2 YFSETQ. V lost 3 bases and J lost 0; bases outside the gene matches: 1. This CDR3 reads CASSYSGSSYNEQFF. As DNA, the CDR3 is TGCGCCAGCAGCTATAGCGGGAGCTCCTACAATGAGCAGTTCTTC.

The V gene is TRBV6-6, the J gene TRBJ1-5, with TRBD1 identical over 7 bases. The CDR3 covers 13 residues. Per germline, CDR1 MNHNY and CDR2 SVGAGI (reference sequence). Trimming took 5 bases from V and 3 from J; bases not matched to a gene: 1. CDR3 sequence reads: CASSTGDNQPQHF. The CDR3 region has the DNA TGTGCCAGCAGTACAGGGGACAATCAGCCCCAGCATTTT.

The chain joins TRBV11-3 to TRBJ2-5, with D tentatively TRBD2 (6 bases). CDR3 length: 13 residues. The germline gives CDR1 SGHNT, CDR2 YENEEA. Deletions cut 4 bases from V and 5 bases from J, with 11 bases between. The CDR3 protein is CASSSSGVETQYF. The CDR3 DNA reads TGTGCCAGCAGCTCCTCGGGGGTGGAGACCCAGTACTTC.

The chain is built from TRBV5-4 and TRBJ2-7; TRBD2 matches at 12 bases. J gave up 5 bases and V 1 base, and 7 bases lay outside the gene matches. The germline V gene encodes CDR1 SGHNT and CDR2 YYREEE (reference sequence). The CDR3 is made up of 16 amino acids. The CDR3 protein is CASSLWTSGDSDEQYF. In nucleotides, the CDR3 is TGTGCCAGCAGCTTGTGGACTAGCGGGGACTCAGACGAGCAGTACTTC.

This chain's CDR3 is CATSVRENTGELFF. Here the CDR3 DNA reads TGTGCCACCAGCGTTCGGGAGAACACCGGGGAGCTGTTTTTT. The V and J genes are TRBV15 and TRBJ2-2; TRBD2 is a possible D gene (5 bases). The CDR3 length is 14 residues. V lost 5 bases, J lost 1 base, and 8 bases lay in between. Germline values: CDR1 LNHNV, CDR2 YYDKDF (reference sequence).

The chain recombines TRBV19 with TRBJ1-1, with 9 bases lining up with TRBD1. The V gene's germline CDR1 is LNHDA and CDR2 SQIVND (reference sequence). The CDR3 extends over 13 amino acids. Losses at the gene ends were 5 bases for V and 4 bases for J; bases not matched to a gene: 2. The CDR3 spells CASSETGGTEAFF. The CDR3 bases are TGTGCCAGTAGTGAGACAGGGGGCACTGAAGCTTTCTTT.

The rearrangement links TRBV5-1 to TRBJ2-1; TRBD1 aligns across 8 bases. Germline lookup yields CDR1 SGHRS and CDR2 YFSETQ. The CDR3 loop spans 14 amino acids. Losses at the gene ends were 5 bases for V and 3 bases for J; bases not matched to a gene: 4. The CDR3 nucleotides are TGCGCCAGCAGTCAGGGACAGGACTACAATGAGCAGTTCTTC. This translates into CASSQGQDYNEQFF. Together with reference TRBV5-1 and TRBJ2-1, the CDR3 gives the full variable domain: KAGVTQTPRYLIKTRGQQVTLSCSPISGHRSVSWYQQTPGQGLQFLFEYFSETQRNKGNFPGRFSGRQFSNSRSEMNVSTLELGDSALYLCASSQGQDYNEQFFGPGTRLTVL.

The rearrangement uses TRBV7-9 and TRBJ2-3, with 7 bases fitting TRBD2. The ends lost 0 bases at V and 4 bases at J; junction bases unmatched: 4. CDR1 and CDR2 (germline): SEHNR, FQNEAQ (reference sequence). The CDR3 is 15 amino acids. The CDR3 bases are TGTGCCAGCAGCTTAGCGGGAGGGTTCGCAGATACGCAGTATTTT. It encodes CASSLAGGFADTQYF. Using reference TRBV7-9 and TRBJ2-3 for the parts outside the CDR3, the full variable domain is DTGVSQNPRHKITKRGQNVTFRCDPISEHNRLYWYRQTLGQGPEFLTYFQNEAQLEKSRLLSDRFSAERPKGSFSTLEIQRTEQGDSAMYLCASSLAGGFADTQYFGPGTRLTVL.

The genes are TRBV7-3 and TRBJ2-2; possibly TRBD1 for D (6 bases). Germline V gives CDR1 SGHTA, CDR2 FQGTGA. The ends were cut back, 8 bases at V and 6 bases at J, with 10 bases in the middle. This CDR3 has 12 residues. The CDR3, as DNA: TGTGCCAGCTCAGAGGGGGCCGGGGAGCTGTTTTTT. It yields the protein CASSEGAGELFF.

The chain joins TRBV5-4 to TRBJ2-2; D is perhaps TRBD1 (5 bases). This CDR3 has 17 residues. Between the trimmed V and J ends, which lost 3 bases and 4 bases, there was a span of 19 bases. CDR1 is SGHNT and CDR2 is YYREEE in the germline V gene (reference sequence). The DNA for the CDR3 is TGTGCCAGCAGCTCATTGTCCCAGGGTTATCGCACCGGGGAGCTGTTTTTT. This codes for CASSSLSQGYRTGELFF.

The V gene is TRBV7-9, the J gene TRBJ2-2; 8 bases align to TRBD1. From germline, CDR1 is SEHNR and CDR2 FQNEAQ (reference sequence). V lost 1 base and J lost 6; bases outside the gene matches: 7. The length of the CDR3 is 16 residues. The CDR3 DNA is TGTGCCAGCAGCTTAGGGGCAGGGGGCAACGCCGGGGAGCTGTTTTTT. It codes for CASSLGAGGNAGELFF.

This clone was picked up one time. The V gene is TRBV5-4, the J gene TRBJ2-7, with TRBD2 matching 8 bases. The junction had 6 bases not matched to a gene; V was cut back by 4 bases and J by 0 bases. Per germline, CDR1 SGHNT and CDR2 YYREEE (reference sequence). CDR3 size: 15 residues. CDR3 residues: CASSLQAGASYEQYF. The CDR3 region has the DNA TGTGCCAGCAGCCTGCAAGCGGGGGCCTCCTACGAGCAGTACTTC.

The chain has TRBV25-1 and TRBJ1-1; a possible D gene is TRBD1 (5 bases). There are 13 residues in the CDR3. Looked up from germline, CDR1 is MGHDK and CDR2 is SYGVNS. V was cut by 1 base and J by 11 bases, with 14 bases left in between. The chain's CDR3 is CASSESERGRAFF. The CDR3 nucleotides read TGTGCCAGCAGTGAATCGGAAAGGGGCCGGGCTTTCTTT.

The chain employs TRBV7-3 and TRBJ1-1, with D unresolved. The CDR3 covers 15 residues. The germline CDR1 and CDR2 sequences are SGHTA and FQGTGA. V was shortened by 0 bases and J by 1 base, with 9 bases between the two germline ends. Here the CDR3 DNA reads TGTGCCAGCAGCTTAACGAGAATAAGGAACACTGAAGCTTTCTTT. This gives the protein CASSLTRIRNTEAFF.

The V gene is TRBV18, the J gene TRBJ1-4; TRBD1 might be the D (5 bases). V gave up 5 bases and J gave up 1 base, with 8 bases separating them. There are 14 residues in the CDR3. Per the germline V gene, CDR1 is KGHSH and CDR2 is LQKENI. This CDR3 is CASSKGQTNEKLFF. The CDR3 DNA reads as TGTGCCAGCTCAAAAGGACAAACTAATGAAAAACTGTTTTTT.

The DNA of the CDR3 is TGTGCCAGCAGCCTTCAAACAGGGGACAAGTTCTTC. Its protein product is CASSLQTGDKFF. The rearrangement joins TRBV5-4 to TRBJ2-1; 7 bases map to TRBD1. CDR1 is SGHNT and CDR2 is YYREEE in the germline V gene (reference sequence). This CDR3 is 12 amino acids long. V was clipped by 4 bases and J by 14 bases; unmatched bases: 9.

The chain recombines TRBV4-1 with TRBJ1-1, with D possibly TRBD1 on 5 matching bases. CDR1 and CDR2 (germline): MGHRA, YSYEKL. The CDR3 is made up of 17 amino acids. The ends were cut back, 1 base at V and 5 bases at J, with 20 bases in the middle. The CDR3 sequence is CASSQVPGDWGRTEAFF. CDR3 sequence (DNA): TGCGCCAGCAGCCAAGTTCCGGGGGACTGGGGGAGAACTGAAGCTTTCTTT.

This sequence joins TRBV27 and TRBJ1-3, with D uncertain. Between the trimmed V and J ends, which lost 6 bases and 2 bases, there was a span of 14 bases. From germline, CDR1 is MNHEY and CDR2 SMNVEV (reference sequence). The CDR3 runs 15 residues. In DNA, the CDR3 is TGTGCCAGCAGCTCCCTACGGGGTCCTGGAAACACCATATATTTT. Translation gives CASSSLRGPGNTIYF.

The chain uses TRBV7-3 and TRBJ1-2; 8 bases agree with TRBD1. This CDR3 is built from 16 residues. Unmatched junction bases numbered 8, after V lost 5 bases and J lost 0 bases. CDR1 and CDR2 from the germline V gene are SGHTA and FQGTGA. The DNA of the CDR3 is TGTGCCAGCAGCCCACTCGGACAGGGCCCTAACTATGGCTACACCTTC. Protein: CASSPLGQGPNYGYTF.

The gene calls are TRBV12-5 and TRBJ2-7; 9 nucleotides match TRBD1. The junction had 25 bases not matched to a gene; V was cut back by 6 bases and J by 7 bases. CDR1 is LGHNT and CDR2 is FRNRAP in the germline V gene. CDR3 length: 19 residues. The CDR3 here is CASGPTRASDRGGRAEQYF. CDR3 DNA sequence: TGTGCTAGTGGCCCTACCCGAGCTTCGGACAGGGGCGGTCGGGCTGAGCAGTACTTC.

The genes are TRBV13 and TRBJ2-5; 11 bases are a match to TRBD2. The germline V gene has CDR1 PRHDT and CDR2 FYEKMQ (reference sequence). The CDR3 is made up of 16 amino acids. After removal of 0 bases from V and 6 bases from J, the junction contained 6 bases not matched to a gene. CDR3 loop: CASSLGLAGVEKTQYF. CDR3 in DNA: TGTGCCAGCAGCTTAGGACTAGCGGGAGTTGAAAAGACCCAGTACTTC.

This clone was recorded only once. Additional DNA sequences in this sample encode the identical CDR3. The chain joins TRBV19 to TRBJ1-2; D unclear. The V end was cut by 1 base, the J end by 2 bases, with 8 bases between. Germline V CDR1 and CDR2: LNHDA, SQIVND (reference sequence). This CDR3 has 14 residues. DNA of the CDR3: TGTGCCAGTAGTATAGGGAGAGAGAACTATGGCTACACCTTC. Translating it yields CASSIGRENYGYTF.

The chain combines TRBV6-1 with TRBJ1-2; a possible D gene is TRBD1 (6 bases). Germline loops: CDR1 MNHNS, CDR2 SASEGT. The CDR3 loop spans 14 amino acids. Trimming took 0 bases from V and 5 from J, leaving 10 bases between them. The CDR3, as DNA: TGTGCCAGCAGTGAAGCGGGACACCCGTATGGCTACACCTTC. This codes for CASSEAGHPYGYTF.

V gene TRBV4-2 combines with J gene TRBJ2-1; TRBD1 matches 10 bases. The germline gives CDR1 LGHNA, CDR2 YNFKEQ. V gave up 2 bases and J gave up 2 bases; unmatched junction bases: 6. This CDR3 region has 17 residues. The CDR3, as DNA: TGTGCCAGCAGCCAATCGATCGGGACAGGGGCCTACAATGAGCAGTTCTTC. It is translated as CASSQSIGTGAYNEQFF.

V usage is TRBV2 and J usage is TRBJ2-5; 10 bases align to TRBD2. After removal of 7 bases from V and 3 bases from J, the junction contained 8 bases not matched to a gene. Germline assignment: CDR1 SNHLY and CDR2 FYNNEI. This CDR3 is 15 amino acids long. The CDR3 reads CASNPGTSDKETQYF. The CDR3 DNA reads TGTGCCAGCAACCCCGGGACTAGCGATAAAGAGACCCAGTACTTC.

The V call is TRBV4-1, the J call TRBJ2-1; 9 positions match TRBD2. CDR3 length: 17 residues. The J segment lost 7 bases and the V segment lost 0 bases, leaving 10 bases of the junction unmatched. Germline V lookup: CDR1 MGHRA, CDR2 YSYEKL. As DNA, the CDR3 is TGCGCCAGCAGCCAAGATCGTTCTAGCGGGACTAGGAATGAGCAGTTCTTC. Translated, it gives CASSQDRSSGTRNEQFF.

V usage is TRBV19 and J usage is TRBJ1-2; no reliable D call. Trimming stripped 3 bases from V and 4 bases from J, with 9 bases between. Germline V gene sequence: CDR1 LNHDA, CDR2 SQIVND (reference sequence). This CDR3 is 13 amino acids long. The CDR3 here is CASSMRTLYGYTF. CDR3 bases: TGTGCCAGTAGTATGAGGACTCTCTATGGCTACACCTTC.

The gene calls are TRBV7-9 and TRBJ2-3, with 9 bases that match TRBD1. The germline CDR1 and CDR2 sequences are SEHNR and FQNEAQ (reference sequence). The junction had 14 bases not matched to a gene; V was cut back by 3 bases and J by 7 bases. The CDR3 is 17 amino acids. The CDR3 nucleotides read TGTGCCAGCAGCTTTAGGGTAGGGACAGGGAACGGTAATACGCAGTATTTT. It translates to CASSFRVGTGNGNTQYF.

The chain carries TRBV2 and TRBJ1-2; TRBD1 agrees at 9 bases. Trimming removed 6 bases from V and 7 bases from J; junction bases left unmatched: 12. The CDR3 has 15 amino acids. The germline V gene encodes CDR1 SNHLY and CDR2 FYNNEI. The CDR3 protein is CASRDPGQGFAGYTF. CDR3 in DNA: TGTGCCAGCAGGGATCCGGGACAGGGTTTTGCTGGCTACACCTTC.

The chain employs TRBV6-5 and TRBJ2-7; 7 bases are a match to TRBD2. The CDR3 consists of 15 residues. The V gene end was trimmed by 0 bases and the J gene end by 2 bases; junction bases not matched to a gene: 4. Germline V gene sequence: CDR1 MNHEY, CDR2 SVGAGI. The CDR3 region has the DNA TGTGCCAGCAGTTACTCTAGAGCGGGACCCTACGAGCAGTACTTC. Its translation: CASSYSRAGPYEQYF.